These T cell receptor beta chains were read from a single sample in a study of shared clonotypes between healthy human individuals. The repertoire was sequenced with immunoSEQ multiplex PCR; TCRdb's copy has only in-frame clones and lacks some. The table records more than 2 million clones, 80% to 95% of them present only once. The sample was naive CD8+ T cells from PBMCs. The receptors derive from a man younger than 35 in good health. Some clones in this sample may be carry-over from other donors' samples. Each CDR3 is given with its conserved first and last residue. D genes are given only for firm matches. Rows give clone size only sometimes, using once, few, many, or a class for an expanded clone.

j_gene	abundance	d_gene	v_gene	CDR3nt	CDR3aa
TRBJ2-2	.	.	TRBV11-2	TGTGCCAGCAGCCCAGTATACACCGGGGAGCTGTTTTTT	CASSPVYTGELFF
TRBJ1-5	.	TRBD1	TRBV5-8	TGTGCCAGCACCACCGGGACAGGGGGCAATCAGCCCCAGCATTTT	CASTTGTGGNQPQHF
TRBJ1-3	.	.	TRBV7-2	TGTGCCAGCCGGGGGGAAGTCTGGGAAAGCTCTGGAAACACCATATATTTT	CASRGEVWESSGNTIYF
TRBJ1-3	.	.	TRBV30	TGTGCCTGGAGTGTAGGTGGACCTGGAAACACCATATATTTT	CAWSVGGPGNTIYF
TRBJ2-7	.	.	TRBV27	TGTGCCAGCAGGGACCCGGGACACGAGCAGTACTTC	CASRDPGHEQYF
TRBJ1-3	once	TRBD1	TRBV7-6	TGTGCCAGCAGCTCCGCTTACTCGACAGGGGCTGGAAACACCATATATTTT	CASSSAYSTGAGNTIYF
TRBJ2-7	.	TRBD1	TRBV19	TGTGCCAGTAGCATACTCGGACAGGGCGGCGAGCAGTACTTC	CASSILGQGGEQYF
TRBJ1-5	.	TRBD1	TRBV27	TGTGCCAGCAGTTTTAGACAGGGGGCTCAGCCCCAGCATTTT	CASSFRQGAQPQHF
TRBJ2-1	.	.	TRBV9	TGTGCCAGCAGCGGAGGTGGGAGCACGTACAATGAGCAGTTCTTC	CASSGGGSTYNEQFF
TRBJ1-2	few	.	TRBV6-1	TGTGCCAGCAGTGAAGCCACAGGGATCGGCTACACCTTC	CASSEATGIGYTF
TRBJ2-7	.	.	TRBV9	TGTGCCAGCAGCGTAGCGGTTGGGTCCTACGAGCAGTACTTC	CASSVAVGSYEQYF
TRBJ2-2	.	TRBD1	TRBV18	TGTGCCAGCTCACCCGCTTCAACCGGGACAGCCACCGGGGAGCTGTTTTTT	CASSPASTGTATGELFF
TRBJ2-7	.	.	TRBV28	TGTGCCAGCAGTTTGCTCCAGGGACGATACGAGCAGTACTTC	CASSLLQGRYEQYF
TRBJ2-7	.	.	TRBV5-1	TGCGCCAGCAGCTTTATCGGGACGGGGTCCGAGCAGTACTTC	CASSFIGTGSEQYF
TRBJ1-1	.	TRBD1	TRBV2	TGTGCCAGCAGGGGTAGGGACAGGGGTCCGAACACTGAAGCTTTCTTT	CASRGRDRGPNTEAFF
TRBJ1-5	.	.	TRBV28	TGTGCCAGCAGTTTTGAGTGGGGGGCGGATCAGCCCCAGCATTTT	CASSFEWGADQPQHF
TRBJ2-7	.	.	TRBV28	TGTGCCAGCGGCAGCTCCTACGAGCAGTACTTC	CASGSSYEQYF
TRBJ2-7	.	TRBD2	TRBV11-2	TGTGCCAGCAGCCTCGGGACTAGCGGAACCTACGAGCAGTACTTC	CASSLGTSGTYEQYF
TRBJ2-7	.	TRBD2	TRBV5-1	TGCGCCAGCAGCTTACCGGGACTAGCTGACGAGCAGTACTTC	CASSLPGLADEQYF
TRBJ2-7	.	TRBD1	TRBV9	TGTGCCAGCAGCGTAGCCGGGACAGGGCTTATGTCGGGCGAGCAGTACTTC	CASSVAGTGLMSGEQYF
TRBJ2-1	.	.	TRBV11-3	TGTGCCAGCAGCCATAACTGGGGAGTTAACAATGAGCAGTTCTTC	CASSHNWGVNNEQFF
TRBJ1-4	.	TRBD1	TRBV4-1	TGCGCCAGCAGCCTACAAAGGACAGGGCTCAATGAAAAACTGTTTTTT	CASSLQRTGLNEKLFF
TRBJ2-1	.	.	TRBV13	TGTGCCAGCAGCTCGGGTGGGAATGAGCAGTTCTTC	CASSSGGNEQFF
TRBJ1-1	once	.	TRBV27	TGTGCCAGCAGTGCCCAGGTTACGTCGAGGAACACTGAAGCTTTCTTT	CASSAQVTSRNTEAFF
TRBJ2-3	.	TRBD1	TRBV29-1	TGCAGCGTCGACGAAGGACAGGGTTTGGGGACAGATACGCAGTATTTT	CSVDEGQGLGTDTQYF
TRBJ2-3	.	.	TRBV15	TGTGCCACCACCCTCGGGGTCGGAGCAGATACGCAGTATTTT	CATTLGVGADTQYF
TRBJ1-2	.	.	TRBV29-1	TGCAGCGTTGCGGGCTCATTCTATGGCTACACCTTC	CSVAGSFYGYTF
TRBJ2-3	.	TRBD2	TRBV27	TGTGCCAGCAGTCCAATAGCGGGAGGGATAGATACGCAGTATTTT	CASSPIAGGIDTQYF
TRBJ1-1	.	.	TRBV7-9	TGTGCCAGCAGCTTAGGCAGCATACCCCCTAACACTGAAGCTTTCTTT	CASSLGSIPPNTEAFF
TRBJ2-3	.	TRBD1	TRBV9	TGTGCCAGCAGCGTAAGGACAGGGGGAGGGACAGATACGCAGTATTTT	CASSVRTGGGTDTQYF
TRBJ1-3	.	.	TRBV28	TGTGCCAGCAGTTTATATCCACAGTCTGGAAACACCATATATTTT	CASSLYPQSGNTIYF
TRBJ1-3	.	TRBD1	TRBV5-4	TGTGCCAGCAGCTTGGGGACAGGCCTTAACTCTGGAAACACCATATATTTT	CASSLGTGLNSGNTIYF
TRBJ2-7	.	TRBD2	TRBV9	TGTGCCAGCAGCGTTCGGGGACTAGCGGGAGACGATGAGCAGTACTTC	CASSVRGLAGDDEQYF
TRBJ1-5	few	.	TRBV6-5	TGTGCCAGCAGCCACCCTGGCAGCCTTTGGCCCCAGCATTTT	CASSHPGSLWPQHF
TRBJ2-7	.	.	TRBV14	TGTGCCAGCAGCCAAGCCGGGGCGCGATACGAGCAGTACTTC	CASSQAGARYEQYF
TRBJ2-7	.	.	TRBV5-1	TGCGCCAGCAGCTTGCCCTCAAAAAGCTACGAGCAGTACTTC	CASSLPSKSYEQYF
TRBJ1-2	.	.	TRBV7-8	TGTGCCAGCAGCTTCCTCACAGGGAACTATGGCTACACCTTC	CASSFLTGNYGYTF
TRBJ2-7	.	.	TRBV19	TGTGCCAGTAGTATGACGGCGGGAAACTACGAGCAGTACTTC	CASSMTAGNYEQYF
TRBJ1-5	once	TRBD1	TRBV19	TGTGCCAGTACCACCCCGGACAGGGAGGGAGGCAATCAGCCCCAGCATTTT	CASTTPDREGGNQPQHF
TRBJ1-1	once	.	TRBV7-9	TGTGCCAGCAGATTACGGACGGAGGGGACTGAAGCTTTCTTT	CASRLRTEGTEAFF
TRBJ2-7	once	TRBD2	TRBV19	TGTGCCAGTAGTCCTTCGGGGAGCGGGAGGTACGAGCAGTACTTC	CASSPSGSGRYEQYF
TRBJ2-7	.	.	TRBV7-9	TGTGCCAGCAGCTTAGGTGCTAGCTACGAGCAGTACTTC	CASSLGASYEQYF
TRBJ2-1	.	.	TRBV5-1	TGCGCCAGCAGATCAGGCCTCGGAGACAATGAGCAGTTCTTC	CASRSGLGDNEQFF
TRBJ2-7	.	TRBD2	TRBV2	TGTGCCAGCACCCCAAGTCTAGCGGGAGGGTACGAGCAGTACTTC	CASTPSLAGGYEQYF
TRBJ1-2	.	TRBD1	TRBV9	TGTGCCAGCAGCGTAAACGACAGGGGGCACGGCTACACCTTC	CASSVNDRGHGYTF
TRBJ2-7	.	TRBD2	TRBV7-8	TGTGCCAGCAGCTTAGGCGTGGGGACTAGCGCCGAGCAGTACTTC	CASSLGVGTSAEQYF
TRBJ2-7	.	TRBD1	TRBV15	TGTGCCACCAGCAGAAGGCCGACAGGGGCCCTCTACGAGCAGTACTTC	CATSRRPTGALYEQYF
TRBJ2-1	.	TRBD2	TRBV4-2	TGTGCCAGCAGCCTCAGGACTAGCGGGGACAATGAGCAGTTCTTC	CASSLRTSGDNEQFF
TRBJ2-1	.	.	TRBV10-3	TGTGCCATCAGTGTTTTCCTGGGGCTAACATCCGGAAATGAGCAGTTCTTC	CAISVFLGLTSGNEQFF
TRBJ2-3	.	.	TRBV15	TGTGCCACCAGCAGAGATGGTGGGGCTCCATCGCAGTATTTT	CATSRDGGAPSQYF